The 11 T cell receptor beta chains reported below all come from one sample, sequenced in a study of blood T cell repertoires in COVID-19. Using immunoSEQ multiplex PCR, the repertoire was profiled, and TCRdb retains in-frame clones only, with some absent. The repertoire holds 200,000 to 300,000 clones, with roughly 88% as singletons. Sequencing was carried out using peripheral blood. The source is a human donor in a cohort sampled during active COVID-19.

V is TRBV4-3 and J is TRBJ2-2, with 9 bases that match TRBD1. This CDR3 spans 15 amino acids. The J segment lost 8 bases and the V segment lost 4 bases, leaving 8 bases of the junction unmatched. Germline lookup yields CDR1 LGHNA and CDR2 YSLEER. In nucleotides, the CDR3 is TGCGCCAGCAGCCCACCGGGACAGGGTATTGGGGAGCTGTTTTTT. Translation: CASSPPGQGIGELFF.

The CDR3 coding sequence is TGTGCCAGCAGTGTAGAACTAGCGGTAGATACGCAGTATTTT. Translation: CASSVELAVDTQYF. V usage is TRBV27 and J usage is TRBJ2-3; TRBD2 matches at 8 bases. This CDR3 region has 14 residues. With 5 bases clipped from V and 5 bases from J, the junction kept 6 bases outside the gene matches. The germline CDR1 and CDR2 sequences are MNHEY and SMNVEV (reference sequence).

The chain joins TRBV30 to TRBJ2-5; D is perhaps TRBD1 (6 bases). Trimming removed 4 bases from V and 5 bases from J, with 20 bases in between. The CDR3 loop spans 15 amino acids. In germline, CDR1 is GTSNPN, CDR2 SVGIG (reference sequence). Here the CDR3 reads CAWTKARGRRETQYF. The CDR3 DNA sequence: TGTGCCTGGACGAAGGCCAGGGGAAGAAGGGAGACCCAGTACTTC.

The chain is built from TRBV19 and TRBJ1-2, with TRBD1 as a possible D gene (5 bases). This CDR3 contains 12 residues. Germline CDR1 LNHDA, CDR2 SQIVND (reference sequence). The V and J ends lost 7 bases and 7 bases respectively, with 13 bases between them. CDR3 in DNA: TGTGCCAGTACTTCCGGGGGTGGTGGCTACACCTTC. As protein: CASTSGGGGYTF.

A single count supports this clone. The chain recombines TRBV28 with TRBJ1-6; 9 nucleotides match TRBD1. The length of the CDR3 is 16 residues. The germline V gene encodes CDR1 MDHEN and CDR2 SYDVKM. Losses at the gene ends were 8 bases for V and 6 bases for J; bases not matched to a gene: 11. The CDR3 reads CASSAGTGIPNSPLHF. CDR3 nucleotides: TGTGCCAGCTCCGCCGGGACAGGGATTCCTAATTCACCCCTCCACTTT.

The CDR3 coding sequence is TGTGCCAGCAGCTTATCGGGAGGCTCGGATGGCTACACCTTC. Translated, it gives CASSLSGGSDGYTF. The chain is built from TRBV7-6 and TRBJ1-2; D unclear. Trimming cost V 2 bases and J 6 bases, with 13 bases left between them. CDR3 size: 14 residues. From germline, CDR1 is SGHVS and CDR2 FNYEAQ. Combining the CDR3 with reference TRBV7-6 and TRBJ1-2 gives the whole variable domain GAGVSQSPRYKVTKRGQDVALRCDPISGHVSLYWYRQALGQGPEFLTYFNYEAQQDKSGLPNDRFSAERPEGSISTLTIQRTEQRDSAMYRCASSLSGGSDGYTFGSGTRLTVV.

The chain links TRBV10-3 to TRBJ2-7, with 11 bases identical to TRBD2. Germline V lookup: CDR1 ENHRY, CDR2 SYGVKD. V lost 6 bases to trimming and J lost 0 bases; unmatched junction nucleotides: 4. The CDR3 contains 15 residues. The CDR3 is CAISATSGNSYEQYF. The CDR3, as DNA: TGTGCCATCAGCGCGACTAGCGGGAACTCCTACGAGCAGTACTTC.

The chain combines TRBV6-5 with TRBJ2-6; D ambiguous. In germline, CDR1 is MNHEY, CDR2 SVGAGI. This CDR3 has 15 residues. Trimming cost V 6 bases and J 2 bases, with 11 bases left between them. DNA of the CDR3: TGTGCCAGCAGCCGAGGTTCCGCTGGGGCCAACGTCCTGACTTTC. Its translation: CASSRGSAGANVLTF.

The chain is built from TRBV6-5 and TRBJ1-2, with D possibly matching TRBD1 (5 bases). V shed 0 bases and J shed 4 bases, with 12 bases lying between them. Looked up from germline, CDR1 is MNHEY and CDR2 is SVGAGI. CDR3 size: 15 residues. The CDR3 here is CASSYSGHGGYGYTF. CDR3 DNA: TGTGCCAGCAGTTACTCGGGTCACGGGGGCTATGGCTACACCTTC.

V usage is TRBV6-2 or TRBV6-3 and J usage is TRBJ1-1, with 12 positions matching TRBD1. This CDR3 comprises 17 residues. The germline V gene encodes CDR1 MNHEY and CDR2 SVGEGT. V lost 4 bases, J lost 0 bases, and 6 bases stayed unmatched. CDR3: CASSWSGTGGLNTEAFF. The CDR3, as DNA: TGTGCCAGCAGTTGGTCTGGGACAGGGGGCTTGAACACTGAAGCTTTCTTT.

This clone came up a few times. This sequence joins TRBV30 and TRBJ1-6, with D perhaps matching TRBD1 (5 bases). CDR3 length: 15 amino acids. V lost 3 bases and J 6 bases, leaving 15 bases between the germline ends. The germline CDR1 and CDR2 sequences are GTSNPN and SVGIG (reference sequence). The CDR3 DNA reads TGTGCCTGGAGCCTTAAACGACAGACTAATTCACCCCTCCACTTT. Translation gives CAWSLKRQTNSPLHF.